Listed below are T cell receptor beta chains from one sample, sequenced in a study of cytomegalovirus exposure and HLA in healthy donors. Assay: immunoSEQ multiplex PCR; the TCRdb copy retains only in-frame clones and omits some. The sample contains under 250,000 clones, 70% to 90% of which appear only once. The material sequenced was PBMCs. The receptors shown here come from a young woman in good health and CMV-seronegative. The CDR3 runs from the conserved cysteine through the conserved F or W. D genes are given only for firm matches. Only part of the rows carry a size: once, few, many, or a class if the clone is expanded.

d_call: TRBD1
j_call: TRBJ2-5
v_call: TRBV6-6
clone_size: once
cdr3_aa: CASSYRGQGEETQYF
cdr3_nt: TGTGCCAGCAGTTACAGGGGACAGGGCGAAGAGACCCAGTACTTC

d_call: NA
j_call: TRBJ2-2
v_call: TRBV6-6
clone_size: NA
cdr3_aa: CASSFGRRRTGELFF
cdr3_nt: TGTGCCAGCAGTTTCGGGCGTCGGAGGACCGGGGAGCTGTTTTTT

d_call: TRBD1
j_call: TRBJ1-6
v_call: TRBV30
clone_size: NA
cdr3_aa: CAWSSWDSSNSPLHF
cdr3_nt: TGTGCCTGGAGTTCCTGGGACAGCTCTAATTCACCCCTCCACTTT

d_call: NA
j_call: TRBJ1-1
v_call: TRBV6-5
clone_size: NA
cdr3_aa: CASSSDDRYSPTEAFF
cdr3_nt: TGTGCCAGCAGTTCCGACGACAGGTATTCTCCCACTGAAGCTTTCTTT

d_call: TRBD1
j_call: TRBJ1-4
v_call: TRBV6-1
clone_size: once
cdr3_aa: CASSEARGQGVGKLFF
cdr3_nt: TGTGCCAGCAGTGAAGCGAGGGGACAGGGAGTCGGAAAACTGTTTTTT

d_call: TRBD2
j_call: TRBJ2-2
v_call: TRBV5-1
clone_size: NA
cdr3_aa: CASSLDAGGRRELFF
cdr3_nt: TGCGCCAGCAGCTTGGACGCGGGAGGGCGCAGGGAGCTGTTTTTT

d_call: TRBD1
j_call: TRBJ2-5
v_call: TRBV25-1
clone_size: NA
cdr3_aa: CASSESRGLTETQYF
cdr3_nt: TGTGCCAGCAGTGAGTCCAGGGGGTTGACGGAGACCCAGTACTTC

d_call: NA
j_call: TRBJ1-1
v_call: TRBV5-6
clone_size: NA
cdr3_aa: CASSLSGAPTEAFF
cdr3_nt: TGTGCCAGCAGCTTAAGTGGGGCACCAACTGAAGCTTTCTTT

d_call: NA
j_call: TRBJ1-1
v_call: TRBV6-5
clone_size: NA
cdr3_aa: CASSLTENTEAFF
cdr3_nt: TGTGCCAGCAGCCTTACAGAGAACACTGAAGCTTTCTTT

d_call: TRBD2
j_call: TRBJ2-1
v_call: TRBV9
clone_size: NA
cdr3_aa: CASSVSASGYNEQFF
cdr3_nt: TGTGCCAGCAGCGTAAGTGCTAGCGGCTACAATGAGCAGTTCTTC

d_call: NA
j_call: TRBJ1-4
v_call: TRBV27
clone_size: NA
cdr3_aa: CASSSLTETNEKLFF
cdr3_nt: TGTGCCAGCAGTTCCCTGACGGAAACTAATGAAAAACTGTTTTTT

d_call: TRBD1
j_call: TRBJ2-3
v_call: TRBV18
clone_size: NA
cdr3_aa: CASSPPGTATDTQYF
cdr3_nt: TGTGCCAGCTCACCTCCCGGGACAGCCACAGATACGCAGTATTTT

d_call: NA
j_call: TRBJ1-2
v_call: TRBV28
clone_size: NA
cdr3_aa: CASSPTNYGYTF
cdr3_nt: TGTGCCAGCAGTCCAACGAACTATGGCTACACCTTC

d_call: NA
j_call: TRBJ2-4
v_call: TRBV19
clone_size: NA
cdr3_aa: CASSLRGREVAKNIQYF
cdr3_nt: TGTGCCAGTAGCCTTAGGGGCAGGGAGGTAGCCAAAAACATTCAGTACTTC

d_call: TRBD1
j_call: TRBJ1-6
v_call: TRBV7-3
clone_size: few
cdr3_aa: CASRLDRGNNSPLHF
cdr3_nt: TGTGCCAGCAGACTTGACAGGGGTAACAATTCACCCCTCCACTTT

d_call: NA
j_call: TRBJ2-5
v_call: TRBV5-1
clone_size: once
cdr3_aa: CASSLAGRHPGETQYF
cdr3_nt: TGCGCCAGCAGCTTGGCCGGGCGACATCCGGGGGAGACCCAGTACTTC